The 18 T cell receptor beta chains given below trace back to one sample, sequenced in a study of response to subunit inactivated influenza vaccine. One entry per CDR3 protein, called by TCRdb with MiXCR from the RT-PCR reads. In the table there are just under 250,000 distinct CDR3 sequences, roughly an eighth of which are singletons. The sequences come from non-naive T cells sorted from PBMCs, collected approximately 15 days before vaccination. All receptors derive from a man aged 50 to 60 who received an inactivated influenza vaccine.

The chain carries TRBV7-2 and TRBJ2-2, with TRBD2 matching 11 bases. The germline V gene encodes CDR1 SGHTA and CDR2 FQGNSA. The CDR3 is 15 amino acids. Trimming removed 5 bases from V and 7 bases from J; junction bases left unmatched: 6. For the CDR3, the DNA is TGTGCCAGCAGCCCAGTCACTAGCGGGAGCGGGGAGCTGTTTTTT. Its translation: CASSPVTSGSGELFF.

Comments on this clonotype: A much bigger clone sits one base away, suggesting this may be a read error. The chain links TRBV12-3 or TRBV12-4 to TRBJ2-5; no definite D call. This CDR3 region has 12 residues. The chain's CDR3 is CAISFGPETQYF. Here the CDR3 DNA reads TGTGCCATCAGTTTCGGGCCGGAGACCCAGTACTTC.

This clonotype occurred a few times. This chain joins TRBV20-1 and TRBJ2-2; TRBD1 matches 9 bases. The CDR3 spans 16 residues. With 2 bases clipped from V and 5 bases from J, the junction kept 9 bases outside the gene matches. Germline CDR1 and CDR2: DFQATT and SNEGSKA (reference sequence). This CDR3 is CSARKPRTGVTGELFF. The CDR3 nucleotides read TGCAGTGCTAGAAAACCCCGGACAGGGGTAACCGGGGAGCTGTTTTTT.

This chain links TRBV11-2 with TRBJ2-7, with a possible D match to TRBD1 (5 bases). The V gene lost 4 bases and the J gene lost 2 bases, with 9 bases spanning the gap. Per germline, CDR1 SGHAT and CDR2 FQNNGV. The CDR3 has 13 residues. The CDR3 is CASSSLTAYEQYF. The CDR3 DNA is TGTGCCAGCAGCTCTCTGACAGCCTACGAGCAGTACTTC.

There are many counts of this clonotype. This chain connects TRBV7-2 to TRBJ2-7, with 14 positions matching TRBD2. Trimming took 0 bases from V and 3 from J; bases not matched to a gene: 4. This CDR3 has 17 amino acids. In germline, CDR1 is SGHTA, CDR2 FQGNSA. The CDR3 DNA follows: TGTGCCAGCAGCTTAGCGGGGACTAGCGGGAGTGTCTACGAGCAGTACTTC. Protein sequence: CASSLAGTSGSVYEQYF.

This clonotype was detected only a few times. This rearrangement joins TRBV3-1 to TRBJ1-4; the match to TRBD1 covers 9 bases. The germline gives CDR1 LGHDT, CDR2 YNNKEL (reference sequence). The CDR3 sequence is 14 residues long. J gave up 6 bases and V 4 bases, and 3 bases lay outside the gene matches. The CDR3: CASSLTGGDEKLFF. For the CDR3, the DNA is TGTGCCAGCAGCCTGACAGGGGGGGATGAAAAACTGTTTTTT. Full variable domain (rest looked up from reference TRBV3-1 and TRBJ1-4): DTAVSQTPKYLVTQMGNDKSIKCEQNLGHDTMYWYKQDSKKFLKIMFSYNNKELIINETVPNRFSPKSPDKAHLNLHINSLELGDSAVYFCASSLTGGDEKLFFGSGTQLSVL.

The chain uses TRBV20-1 and TRBJ2-3; D not certain. This CDR3 is built from 12 residues. The germline gives CDR1 DFQATT, CDR2 SNEGSKA (reference sequence). V shed 1 base and J shed 1 base, with 3 bases lying between them. The CDR3 protein is CSARGRTDTQYF. CDR3 nucleotide sequence: TGCAGTGCTAGAGGCCGCACAGATACGCAGTATTTT.

About this clonotype itself: An end of the junction differs from the germline gene, which may be a read error. The gene calls are TRBV11-2 and TRBJ2-2; possibly TRBD1 or TRBD2 for D (6 bases each). This CDR3 comprises 16 residues. Germline V CDR1 and CDR2: SGHAT, FQNNGV. The CDR3 DNA is TGTGCCATCAGCTTGATGATCGGGGGCGTTCACGGGGAGCTGTTTTTT. Amino acid sequence: CAISLMIGGVHGELFF.

This clonotype was detected many times. For the CDR3, the DNA is TGCGCCAGCAGCCGGGGGACTAGCGGATTACTCACAGATACGCAGTATTTT. It is translated as CASSRGTSGLLTDTQYF. The chain couples TRBV5-1 to TRBJ2-3; 11 nucleotides match TRBD2. In germline, CDR1 is SGHRS, CDR2 YFSETQ. Losses at the gene ends were 4 bases for V and 2 bases for J; bases not matched to a gene: 9. The CDR3 has 17 residues. Together with reference TRBV5-1 and TRBJ2-3, the CDR3 gives the full variable domain: KAGVTQTPRYLIKTRGQQVTLSCSPISGHRSVSWYQQTPGQGLQFLFEYFSETQRNKGNFPGRFSGRQFSNSRSEMNVSTLELGDSALYLCASSRGTSGLLTDTQYFGPGTRLTVL.

This clonotype was seen at least ten times. J is TRBJ1-1 and V is TRBV12-3 or TRBV12-4; the D is unclear. Between the trimmed V and J ends, which lost 2 bases and 1 base, there was a span of 8 bases. This CDR3 comprises 14 residues. The CDR3: CASSLRRENTEAFF. The CDR3 DNA reads as TGTGCCAGCAGTTTAAGGCGGGAGAACACTGAAGCTTTCTTT.

In this sample, this clonotype turned up many times. J is TRBJ2-7 and V is TRBV9, with D unresolved. Trimming removed 0 bases from V and 5 bases from J, with 9 bases in between. Germline V gene data show CDR1 as SGDLS and CDR2 as YYNGEE. This CDR3 is built from 13 residues. In nucleotides, the CDR3 is TGTGCCAGCAGCGTAGAAGTTCTCGACGAGCAGTACTTC. It is translated as CASSVEVLDEQYF.

The table lists this clonotype with a few counts. CDR3 nucleotides: TGTGCCAGCAGTGAAGCTGGGGGGGTTCAGCCCCAGCATTTT. Translation: CASSEAGGVQPQHF. V usage is TRBV6-1 and J usage is TRBJ1-5, with a weak D call TRBD1 (5 bases). Trimming cost V 0 bases and J 6 bases, with 9 bases left between them. From germline, CDR1 is MNHNS and CDR2 SASEGT. CDR3 length equals 14 residues.

The rearrangement links TRBV7-9 to TRBJ1-1; TRBD1 matches 7 bases. There are 13 residues in the CDR3. V was pared by 1 base and J by 9 bases, with 5 bases of the junction left unmatched. Per the germline V gene, CDR1 is SEHNR and CDR2 is FQNEAQ (reference sequence). This CDR3 is CASSLDLGQQAFF. The DNA of the CDR3 is TGTGCCAGCAGCTTAGATCTGGGACAGCAAGCTTTCTTT.

In its sample, this clonotype was seen a few times. The chain uses TRBV5-1 and TRBJ2-2; TRBD1 agrees at 9 bases. CDR1 and CDR2 from the germline V gene are SGHRS and YFSETQ. V lost 4 bases and J lost 4; bases outside the gene matches: 5. The CDR3 is 15 amino acids. The CDR3 loop reads CASSIGQGLTGELFF. DNA for the CDR3: TGCGCCAGCAGCATCGGACAGGGGCTCACCGGGGAGCTGTTTTTT.

This clonotype showed up just once. A much larger clone lies a single base off, so this may be a read error. V and J are TRBV15 and TRBJ1-6; D not resolved. CDR1 and CDR2 (germline): LNHNV, YYDKDF (reference sequence). The CDR3 loop spans 15 amino acids. V lost 0 bases, J lost 6 bases, and 9 bases lay in between. CDR3 bases: TGTGCCACCAGCAGAGATAGGCAGACTAATTCACCCCTCCACTTT. Residues: CATSRDRQTNSPLHF.

As for this clonotype: The junction shows a germline mismatch at one end, possibly a read error. The rearrangement uses TRBV7-3 and TRBJ2-1; no clear D gene. This CDR3 has 13 residues. Germline V CDR1 and CDR2: SGHTA, FQGTGA. The CDR3: CARSSGLINEQFF. CDR3 bases: TGTGCCAGGAGCTCCGGGTTAATAAATGAGCAGTTCTTC.

About this clonotype itself: Possible read error: a much larger clone is one base away. The gene calls are TRBV15 and TRBJ2-5; perhaps D is TRBD1 or TRBD2 (6 bases each). The CDR3 sequence is 15 residues long. The germline V gene has CDR1 LNHNV and CDR2 YYDKDF (reference sequence). Trimming removed 1 base from V and 2 bases from J, with 11 bases in between. The CDR3 DNA follows: TGTGCCACCAGCAGAGGTGTAGGGGGGCAAGAGACCCAGTACTTC. This encodes CATSRGVGGQETQYF.

The DNA of the CDR3 is TGCAGTGCCACACAGGGATTGGGTAATCAGCCCCAGCATTTT. It specifies CSATQGLGNQPQHF. This chain uses TRBV20-1 with TRBJ1-5; possible D gene TRBD1, 6 bases. The germline V gene has CDR1 DFQATT and CDR2 SNEGSKA (reference sequence). This CDR3 region has 14 residues. Trimming took off 6 bases at V and 4 bases at J, with 16 bases between the two ends.